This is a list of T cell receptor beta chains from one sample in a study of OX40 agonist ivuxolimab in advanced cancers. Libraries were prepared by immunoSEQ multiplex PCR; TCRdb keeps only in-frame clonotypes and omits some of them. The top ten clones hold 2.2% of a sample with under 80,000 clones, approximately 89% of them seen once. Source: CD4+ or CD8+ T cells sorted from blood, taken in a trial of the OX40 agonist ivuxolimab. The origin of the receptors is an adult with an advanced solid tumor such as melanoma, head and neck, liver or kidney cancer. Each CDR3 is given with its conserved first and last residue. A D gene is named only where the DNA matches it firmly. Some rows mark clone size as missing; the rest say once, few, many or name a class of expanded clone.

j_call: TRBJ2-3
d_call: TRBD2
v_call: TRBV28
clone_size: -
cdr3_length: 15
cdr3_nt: TGTGCCAGCGGGTCCCTAGCGGGGCCCATAAATACGCAGTATTTT
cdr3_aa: CASGSLAGPINTQYF

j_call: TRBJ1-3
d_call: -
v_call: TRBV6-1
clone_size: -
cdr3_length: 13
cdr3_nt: TGTGCCAGCAGTGAAGCGCTCGGAAACACCATATATTTT
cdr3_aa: CASSEALGNTIYF

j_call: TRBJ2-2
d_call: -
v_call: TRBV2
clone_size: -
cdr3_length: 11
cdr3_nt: TGTGCCAGCAGTGCTGGGGGGGAGCTGTTTTTT
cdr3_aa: CASSAGGELFF

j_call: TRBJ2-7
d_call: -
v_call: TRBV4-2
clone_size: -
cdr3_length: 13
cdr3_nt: TGTGCCAGCAGCCAAGTTCGGAGCTACGAGCAGTACTTC
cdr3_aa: CASSQVRSYEQYF

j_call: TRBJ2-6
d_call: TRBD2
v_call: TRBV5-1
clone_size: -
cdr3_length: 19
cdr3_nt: TGCGCCAGCAGCCCGCAGGGACTAGGGGGGGGCGATCTGGCCAACGTCCTGACTTTC
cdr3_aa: CASSPQGLGGGDLANVLTF

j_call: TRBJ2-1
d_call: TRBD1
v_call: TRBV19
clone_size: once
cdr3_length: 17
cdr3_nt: TGTGCCAGTAGTATAGGGACACGGACAGGGGCCTACAATGAGCAGTTCTTC
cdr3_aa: CASSIGTRTGAYNEQFF

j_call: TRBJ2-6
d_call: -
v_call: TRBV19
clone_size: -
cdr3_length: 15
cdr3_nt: TGTGCCGCTTCGACAGGCCCCTCTGGGGCCAACGTCCTGACTTTC
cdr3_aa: CAASTGPSGANVLTF

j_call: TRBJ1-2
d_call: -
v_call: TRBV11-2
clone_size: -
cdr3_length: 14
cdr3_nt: TGTGCCAGCAGCTTAGATCTCCCAGGGCATGGCTACACCTTC
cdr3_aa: CASSLDLPGHGYTF

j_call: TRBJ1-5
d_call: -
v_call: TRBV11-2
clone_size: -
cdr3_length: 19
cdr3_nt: TGTGCCAGCAGCTTAGGCGGGCAGGGAGGGGGATATAGCAATCAGCCCCAGCATTTT
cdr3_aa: CASSLGGQGGGYSNQPQHF

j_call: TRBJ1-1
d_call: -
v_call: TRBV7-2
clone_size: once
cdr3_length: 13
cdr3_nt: TGTGCCAGCAGCAGTCTTCGGAACACTGAAGCTTTCTTT
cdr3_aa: CASSSLRNTEAFF

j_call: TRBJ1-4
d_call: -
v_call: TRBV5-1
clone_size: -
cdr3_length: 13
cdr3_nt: TGCGCCAGCAGCTTGGACCACCATGAAAAACTGTTTTTT
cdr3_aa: CASSLDHHEKLFF

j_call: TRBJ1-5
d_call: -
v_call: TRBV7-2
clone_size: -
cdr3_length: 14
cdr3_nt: TGTGCCAGCAGCGCGTACACGGAGGGTCAGCCCCAGCATTTT
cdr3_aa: CASSAYTEGQPQHF

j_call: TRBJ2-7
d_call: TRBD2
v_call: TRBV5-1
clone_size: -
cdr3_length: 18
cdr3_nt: TGCGCCAGCAGCCACCGGACTAGCGGGTCCCTCGGGGCCTACGAGCAGTACTTC
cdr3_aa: CASSHRTSGSLGAYEQYF

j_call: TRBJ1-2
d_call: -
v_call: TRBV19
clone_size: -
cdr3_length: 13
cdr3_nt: TGTGCCAGTAGTATTACGACAAACTATGGCTACACCTTC
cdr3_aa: CASSITTNYGYTF

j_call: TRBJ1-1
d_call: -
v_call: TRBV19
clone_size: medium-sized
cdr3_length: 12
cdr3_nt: TGTGCCACCACGGACAGATACACTGAAGCTTTCTTT
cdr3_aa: CATTDRYTEAFF

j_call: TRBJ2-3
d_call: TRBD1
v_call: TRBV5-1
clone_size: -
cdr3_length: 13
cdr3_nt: TGCGCCACCGGGACAGGGGGCACAGATACGCAGTATTTT
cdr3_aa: CATGTGGTDTQYF

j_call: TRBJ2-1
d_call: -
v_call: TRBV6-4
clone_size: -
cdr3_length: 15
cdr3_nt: TGTGCCAGCAGTCCCCAGGGGTGGGTCGACAATGAGCAGTTCTTC
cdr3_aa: CASSPQGWVDNEQFF

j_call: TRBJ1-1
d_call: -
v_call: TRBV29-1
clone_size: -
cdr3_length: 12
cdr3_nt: TGCAGCCCCAGGCGGAGAGAGACTGAAGCTTTCTTT
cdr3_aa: CSPRRRETEAFF